These T cell receptor beta chains were read from a single sample in a study of prognosis after radiotherapy for stage I lung cancer. MiXCR, applied by TCRdb to the multiplex PCR reads, yields one record per CDR3 protein. This table has roughly 30,000 distinct CDR3 sequences, 40% to 50% appearing once. This specimen was PBMCs, taken before or after stereotactic body radiation therapy (not recorded which). The receptors were sampled from a donor over 45 with non-small cell lung cancer. Both conserved end residues are part of each CDR3. A D gene is named only where the DNA matches it firmly. The size field is filled for only some rows; it gives once, few, many or a size class.

D	V	J	size	DNA	CDR3
.	TRBV20-1	TRBJ2-7	once	TGCAGTGCTAGAGATACCCAGGGAGTCGAGCAGTACTTC	CSARDTQGVEQYF
.	TRBV28	TRBJ2-2	many	TGTGCCAGCAGGACACACAGGGGAGGCACCGGGGAGCTGTTTTTT	CASRTHRGGTGELFF
.	TRBV3-1	TRBJ1-1	many	TGTGCCAGCAGCCCCCGGGGGGCTAACACTGAAGCTTTCTTT	CASSPRGANTEAFF
.	TRBV12-5	TRBJ1-1	many	TGTGCTAGTGGTTTGGTTTTGGGGGGCTCCGCGGGCACTGAAGCTTTCTTT	CASGLVLGGSAGTEAFF
.	TRBV7-3	TRBJ2-1	.	TGTGCCAGCAGCTTATGGTTTCCCCCCGAGGTCGAGCAGTTCTTC	CASSLWFPPEVEQFF
TRBD2	TRBV7-9	TRBJ2-1	.	TGTGCCAGCAGTTTAGCCCTAGCGGTAACCGAGCAGTTCTTC	CASSLALAVTEQFF
.	TRBV7-6	TRBJ2-1	many	TGTGCCAGCAACATGGACAGAGCCAATGAGCAGTTCTTC	CASNMDRANEQFF
.	TRBV6-1	TRBJ2-7	once	TGTGCCAGCAGAGGTGAACCCGGGACCTCATACGAGCAGTACTTC	CASRGEPGTSYEQYF
.	TRBV30	TRBJ1-2	.	TGTGCCGGCCCCGGCGAAACTAACTATGGCTACACCTTC	CAGPGETNYGYTF
.	TRBV20-1	TRBJ1-6	once	TGCAGTGCTAGCCGACAGCCGAATTCACCCCTCCACTTT	CSASRQPNSPLHF
.	TRBV5-1	TRBJ1-2	many	TGCGCCAGCAGCCAAGAACAGATTAGCTACACCTTC	CASSQEQISYTF
.	TRBV19	TRBJ2-7	.	TGTGCCAGTAGGCTCAAGGACGGGGAGCAGTACTTC	CASRLKDGEQYF
TRBD2	TRBV5-4	TRBJ2-7	many	TGTGCCAGCAGCTTGACTAGCGGATTCTCCTACGAGCAGTACTTC	CASSLTSGFSYEQYF
.	TRBV19	TRBJ2-4	many	TGTGCCAGTAGTTTCCGGCCGGGGGACATTCAGTACTTC	CASSFRPGDIQYF
TRBD2	TRBV5-1	TRBJ2-5	once	TGCGCCAGCAGCCCTGTGAATCTATCGGGAGGGGGAGAAGAGACCCAGTACTTC	CASSPVNLSGGGEETQYF
TRBD1	TRBV20-1	TRBJ1-2	many	TGCAGTGCTAGAGATCTCAGGGGGCTAAAAGGCTACACCTTC	CSARDLRGLKGYTF
TRBD1	TRBV6-1	TRBJ2-1	many	TGTGCCAGCAGTCCGACAGGGCCCCACTCCTACAATGAGCAGTTCTTC	CASSPTGPHSYNEQFF
.	TRBV20-1	TRBJ2-5	.	TGCAGTGCTAGTCCAGACTCAAGGGGAGAGACCCAGTACTTC	CSASPDSRGETQYF
TRBD1	TRBV18	TRBJ1-6	.	TGTGCCAGCTCACCTCGGGACAGCAGAAATTCACCCCTCCACTTT	CASSPRDSRNSPLHF
.	TRBV24-1	TRBJ2-7	.	TGTGCCACCAGTGACACTACCCGAGGGGACCCCTACGAGCAGTACTTC	CATSDTTRGDPYEQYF
.	TRBV20-1	TRBJ2-2	.	TGCAGTGCTAGATATGAGGGTGGAACCGGGGAGCTGTTTTTT	CSARYEGGTGELFF
TRBD2	TRBV7-2	TRBJ2-1	few	TGTGCCAGCAGCCCGGGACTACTTAACAATGAGCAGTTCTTC	CASSPGLLNNEQFF
.	TRBV20-1	TRBJ2-2	.	TGCAGTGCTAGAGTTCGGGAGTGGACTTACACCGGGGAGCTGTTTTTT	CSARVREWTYTGELFF
.	TRBV20-1	TRBJ1-1	.	TGCAGTGCTAGGACTTTGGGGGGGTACACTGAAGCTTTCTTT	CSARTLGGYTEAFF
.	TRBV6-1	TRBJ1-5	.	TGTGCCAGCAATCCCGGGGCCGTAGGTCAGCCCCAGCATTTT	CASNPGAVGQPQHF
TRBD1	TRBV7-2	TRBJ1-1	.	TGTGCCAGCGGCTTAGGAGGACAGGGTCTTGAAGCTTTCTTT	CASGLGGQGLEAFF
.	TRBV11-3	TRBJ1-5	many	TGTGCCAGCAGCCTCAAGACATATGGATCGGATCAGCCCCAGCATTTT	CASSLKTYGSDQPQHF
TRBD1	TRBV19	TRBJ1-1	many	TGTGCCAGTAGTATCGACAGGGAAGGGGACGCTTTCTTT	CASSIDREGDAFF
TRBD2	TRBV12-3/TRBV12-4	TRBJ2-3	.	TGTGCCAGCAGCTACGCAACCACTAGCGATACAACAGATACGCAGTATTTT	CASSYATTSDTTDTQYF
.	TRBV12-3/TRBV12-4	TRBJ2-2	.	TGTGCCAGCAGTAAACAGAGGCGTACCAACACCGGGGAGCTGTTTTTT	CASSKQRRTNTGELFF
.	TRBV30	TRBJ1-6	few	TGTGCCTGGAGTGATCCGAGAGGGTCACCCCTCCACTTT	CAWSDPRGSPLHF
.	TRBV9	TRBJ2-7	.	TGTGCCAGCAGCTCTCATCCGTCGGTTTACGAGCAGTACTTC	CASSSHPSVYEQYF
.	TRBV28	TRBJ2-4	many	TGTGCCAGCAGTTTACCGGGACGGACAAACATTCAGTACTTC	CASSLPGRTNIQYF
TRBD2	TRBV6-5	TRBJ2-1	.	TGTGCCAGCAGTTACCCACTAATCCCTGGACTAGCGGGATACAATGAGCAGTTCTTC	CASSYPLIPGLAGYNEQFF
.	TRBV7-8	TRBJ2-5	many	TGTGCCAGCGGCGGACTCCGCCAAGAGACCCAGTACTTC	CASGGLRQETQYF
TRBD1	TRBV10-2	TRBJ2-5	few	TGCGCCAGCAGTGAGAGTTCAAGCCCAGGGGGGACCCAGTACTTC	CASSESSSPGGTQYF
.	TRBV30	TRBJ1-1	many	TGTGCCTGGAGAGCTGACACTGAAGCTTTCTTT	CAWRADTEAFF
TRBD1	TRBV2	TRBJ2-7	.	TGTGCCAGCATCAGTGCGACAGGGGCTCGATCCTACGAGCAGTACTTC	CASISATGARSYEQYF
.	TRBV24-1	TRBJ1-5	.	TGTTCCACCAGTGATGACAGTGGAGGGAATCAGCCCCAGCATTTT	CSTSDDSGGNQPQHF
.	TRBV20-1	TRBJ2-7	.	TGCAGTGCCGCCTTTGGCAGGTGCCAACGGTATGAGCAGTACTTC	CSAAFGRCQRYEQYF
TRBD1	TRBV15	TRBJ2-5	many	TGTGCCACCACCACAGGGGGCCAAGAGACCCAGTACTTC	CATTTGGQETQYF
TRBD1	TRBV7-9	TRBJ2-7	.	TGTGCCAGCAGCCACCGGGACAGGAACTACGAGCAGTACTTC	CASSHRDRNYEQYF
TRBD2	TRBV6-5	TRBJ2-1	.	TGTGCCAGCAGTTACCCACGAATCCCGGGGATAGCGGGATACAATGAGCAGTTCTTC	CASSYPRIPGIAGYNEQFF
.	TRBV7-7	TRBJ2-2	.	TGTGCTAGCAGCTTAGACAGGTCGGTCACCGGGGAGCTGTTTTTT	CASSLDRSVTGELFF
.	TRBV24-1	TRBJ2-5	many	TGTGCCACCAGTGATTTTTATAACCAAGAGACCCAGTACTTC	CATSDFYNQETQYF
.	TRBV6-2/TRBV6-3	TRBJ1-6	medium-sized	TGTGCCAGCAGTGAAAGAGGAGGAGTATCGGGGGCCCTCCACTTT	CASSERGGVSGALHF
TRBD2	TRBV7-3	TRBJ2-1	many	TGTGCCAGCAGCAACCTAGCGGGAGGGTACAATGAGCAGTTCTTC	CASSNLAGGYNEQFF
TRBD1	TRBV4-3	TRBJ1-2	many	TGCGCCAGCAGCCATGGGGACAGGGGCTATGGCTACACCTTC	CASSHGDRGYGYTF
.	TRBV11-1	TRBJ2-1	few	TGTGCCAGCAGCCATACTAGATCGAGCTCCTACAATGAGCAGTTCTTC	CASSHTRSSSYNEQFF
.	TRBV15	TRBJ2-2	.	TGTGCCACCAGCAAACCGGGACTGAACACCGGGGAGCTGTTTTTT	CATSKPGLNTGELFF
.	TRBV28	TRBJ2-1	many	TGTGCCAGCAGTTCTCGGTTCATGGAGGGAAGCTCCTACAATGAGCAGTTCTTC	CASSSRFMEGSSYNEQFF
.	TRBV30	TRBJ2-7	.	TGTGCCTCGACCCAGGGTAGTTGCGAGCAGTACTTC	CASTQGSCEQYF
TRBD2	TRBV19	TRBJ2-7	many	TGTGCCAGTTCTGTAGCGGGAGTAACGCGGGAGCAGTACTTC	CASSVAGVTREQYF
.	TRBV20-1	TRBJ2-5	.	TGCAGTGAGAGGGGCCGAGGGAGCGGGCGCGGAGAGACCCAGTACTTC	CSERGRGSGRGETQYF
.	TRBV11-2	TRBJ2-5	.	TGTGCCAGCAGCTTAGTTTTGGGGTACCAAGAGACCCAGTACTTC	CASSLVLGYQETQYF